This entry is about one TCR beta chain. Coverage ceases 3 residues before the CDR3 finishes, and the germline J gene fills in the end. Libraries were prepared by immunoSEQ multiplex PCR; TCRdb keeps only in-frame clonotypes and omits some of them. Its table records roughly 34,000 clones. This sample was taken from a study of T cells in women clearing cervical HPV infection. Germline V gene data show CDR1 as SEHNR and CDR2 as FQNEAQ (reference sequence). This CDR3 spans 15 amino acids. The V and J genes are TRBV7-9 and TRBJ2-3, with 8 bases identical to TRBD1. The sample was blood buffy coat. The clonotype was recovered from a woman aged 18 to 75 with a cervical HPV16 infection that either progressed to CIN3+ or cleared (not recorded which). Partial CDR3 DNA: TGTGCCAGCAGCTTGAGTGCAGGGGGCGAACAGCCG. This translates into CASSLSAGGEQP. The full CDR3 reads CASSLSAGGEQPQYF.